The entry below gives a single T cell receptor beta chain sequence along with its context. Libraries were prepared by immunoSEQ multiplex PCR; TCRdb keeps only in-frame clonotypes and omits some of them. The sample includes roughly 15,000 clones, 92% of them seen just once. The record originates from a study of T cell clones after liver transplantation. The CDR3 totals 13 residues. Trimming pared 2 bases from V and 5 bases from J, leaving 9 bases between. CDR1 is SEHNR and CDR2 is FQNEAQ in the germline V gene (reference sequence). The chain couples TRBV7-9 to TRBJ2-5, with D possibly TRBD2 on 5 matching bases. The origin of this receptor is a human donor who received a liver transplant. Sequenced here: CD8+ T cells from blood, sampled before liver transplant. This CDR3 is CASSLYSAETQYF. The CDR3 bases are TGTGCCAGCAGCTTATATAGCGCGGAGACCCAGTACTTC. Full variable domain (rest looked up from reference TRBV7-9 and TRBJ2-5): DTGVSQNPRHKITKRGQNVTFRCDPISEHNRLYWYRQTLGQGPEFLTYFQNEAQLEKSRLLSDRFSAERPKGSFSTLEIQRTEQGDSAMYLCASSLYSAETQYFGPGTRLLVL.